This TCR beta chain derives from a study of T cells expressing NK-cell markers. Study background: Repertoire data for TCR beta were derived from sorted T cells (CD3+CD56+NKG2C+, CD3+CD56+NKG2C- and CD3+CD56-NKG2C+).

CDR3 size: 14 residues. CDR1 and CDR2 from the germline V gene are SGHTA and FQGNSA. From the 5' RACE reads, TCRdb lists one entry per CDR3 protein and no DNA. Its table records 300,000 or so distinct CDR3 sequences. This chain links TRBV7-2 with TRBJ1-1. The sequence was collected from a woman aged 18-70 years in good health. The sequenced sample was blood T cells: a sorted CD56 or NKG2C T cell subset, CD4+ or CD8+ T cells, or bulk PBMC T cells (not recorded which). CDR3 in amino acids: CASSSSNMNTEAFF.